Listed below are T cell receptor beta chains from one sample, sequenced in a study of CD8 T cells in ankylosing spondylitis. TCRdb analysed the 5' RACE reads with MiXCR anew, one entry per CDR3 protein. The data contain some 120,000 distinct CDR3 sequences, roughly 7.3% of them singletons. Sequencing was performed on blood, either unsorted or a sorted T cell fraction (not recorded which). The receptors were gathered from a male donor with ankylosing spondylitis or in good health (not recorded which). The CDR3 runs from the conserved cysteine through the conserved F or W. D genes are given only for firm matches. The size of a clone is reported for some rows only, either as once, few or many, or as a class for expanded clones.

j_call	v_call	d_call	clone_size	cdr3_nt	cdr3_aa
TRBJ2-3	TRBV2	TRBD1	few	TGTGCCAGGAGATCTACAGGGGGCCTCACAGATACGCAGTATTTT	CARRSTGGLTDTQYF
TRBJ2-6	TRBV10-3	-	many	TGTGCCATCAGTGTTGGTGGGGCCAACGTCCTGACTTTC	CAISVGGANVLTF
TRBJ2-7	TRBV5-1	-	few	TGCGCCAGCAGCCCGGTCGGGTCCTCATACGAGCAGTACTTC	CASSPVGSSYEQYF
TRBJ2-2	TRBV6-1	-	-	TGTGCCAGCCTCTCAAGGGGGGCGACCGGGGAGCTGTTTTTT	CASLSRGATGELFF
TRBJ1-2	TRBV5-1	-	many	TGCGCCAGCAGCTTCGGGGGAGGCTACTATGGCTACACCTTC	CASSFGGGYYGYTF
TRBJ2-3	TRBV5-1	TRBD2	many	TGCGCCAGCAGCCTCGGGACTAGCGGGTTCCCAGATACGCAGTATTTT	CASSLGTSGFPDTQYF
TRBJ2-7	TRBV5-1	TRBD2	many	TGCGCCAGCAGCTTGGGACTAGCGGTGAACGAGCAGTACTTC	CASSLGLAVNEQYF
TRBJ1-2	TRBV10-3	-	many	TGTGCCATCAGTGAGCAAGGGTCAGGATCGAACTATGGCTACACCTTC	CAISEQGSGSNYGYTF
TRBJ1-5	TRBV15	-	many	TGTGCCACCAGCAGAGATGACCAGCCCCAGCATTTT	CATSRDDQPQHF
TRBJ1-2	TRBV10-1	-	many	TGCGCCACCCCCCGGAGGGGCTACACCTTC	CATPRRGYTF
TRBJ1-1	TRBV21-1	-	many	TGTGCCAGCAGCAAAACAGGGGGCGCGGGCTGCCCTGAAGCTTTCTTT	CASSKTGGAGCPEAFF
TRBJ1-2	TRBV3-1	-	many	TGTGCCAGCAGCCCGCGACAGTGGGACTATGGCTACACCTTC	CASSPRQWDYGYTF
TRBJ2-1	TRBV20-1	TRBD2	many	TGCAGTGCTAGAGATCTTAGCGGGGACAATGAGCAGTTCTTC	CSARDLSGDNEQFF
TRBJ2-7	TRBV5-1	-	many	TGCGCCAGCAGCCTTAGTACAGGGCTAGGGTTTCTCGACGAGCAGTACTTC	CASSLSTGLGFLDEQYF
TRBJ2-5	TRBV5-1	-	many	TGCGCCAGCAGCAAAACTAGTGGCGGGGAGACCCAGTACTTC	CASSKTSGGETQYF
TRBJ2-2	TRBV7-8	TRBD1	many	TGTGCCAGCAGCCTACCTACAGGGGTATTTTTT	CASSLPTGVFF
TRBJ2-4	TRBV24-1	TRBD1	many	TGTGCCACCAGTGACCCCGGGACAGGGATTGACATTCAGTACTTC	CATSDPGTGIDIQYF
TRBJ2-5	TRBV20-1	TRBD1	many	TGCAGTGCTAGGCGCGGACAGGGGGAGACCCAGTACTTC	CSARRGQGETQYF
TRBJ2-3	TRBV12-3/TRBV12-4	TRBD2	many	TGTGCCAGCAGTCCTAAGACTAGCGCAGATACGCAGTATTTT	CASSPKTSADTQYF
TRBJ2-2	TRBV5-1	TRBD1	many	TGCGCCAGCAGCTTGGTCGGACAGGGGGCGACCGGGGAGCTGTTTTTT	CASSLVGQGATGELFF
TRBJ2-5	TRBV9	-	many	TGTGCCAGCAGCGTAGAAGCGTCTTACCAAGAGACCCAGTACTTC	CASSVEASYQETQYF
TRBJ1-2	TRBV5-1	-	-	TGCGCCAGCAGCGCGAGGGCCAGGGCGGTTAACTATGGCTACACCTTC	CASSARARAVNYGYTF
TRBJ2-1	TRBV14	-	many	TGTGCCAGCAGATCGGCGGACACAGGGCCCAATGAGCAGTTCTTC	CASRSADTGPNEQFF
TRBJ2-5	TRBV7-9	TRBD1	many	TGTGCCAGCCAACACTGGACAGGCGAAGAGACCCAGTACTTC	CASQHWTGEETQYF
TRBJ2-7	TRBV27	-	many	TGTGCCAGCAGTTTATTTCTGGGACCCCAGGGGGAGCAGTACTTC	CASSLFLGPQGEQYF
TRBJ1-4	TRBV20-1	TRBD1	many	TGCAGTGCCAGGGGGACAGCACTCGGTAATGAAAAACTGTTTTTT	CSARGTALGNEKLFF
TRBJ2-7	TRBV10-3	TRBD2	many	TGTGCCATCAGTCTTACTAGCGGGAGCTCCTACGAGCAGTACTTC	CAISLTSGSSYEQYF
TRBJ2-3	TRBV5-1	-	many	TGCGCCAGCAGCGACGGCCCTGGCGGCACAGATACGCAGTATTTT	CASSDGPGGTDTQYF
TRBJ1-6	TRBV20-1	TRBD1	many	TGCAGTGCCCGGACAGGTGGGTGGAATTCACCCCTCCACTTT	CSARTGGWNSPLHF
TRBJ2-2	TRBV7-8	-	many	TGTGCCAGCAGCTTACGGTCGGTAGCGAACACCGGGGAGCTGTTTTTT	CASSLRSVANTGELFF
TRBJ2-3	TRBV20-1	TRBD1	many	TGCAGTGCCGCGGACCGGGACAGGGGAACCACAGATACGCAGTATTTT	CSAADRDRGTTDTQYF
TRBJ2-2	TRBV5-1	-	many	TGCGCCAGCAGCTTGGGACAGTTAAATACCGGGGAGCTGTTTTTT	CASSLGQLNTGELFF
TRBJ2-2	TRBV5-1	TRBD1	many	TGCGCCAGCAGCTTGGATGGGACAGCTGCCCGTTCGGCCGGGGAGCTGTTTTTT	CASSLDGTAARSAGELFF
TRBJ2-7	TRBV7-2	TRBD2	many	TGTGCCAGCAGCTTAATGCGGGAGGGCATCGAGCAGTACTTC	CASSLMREGIEQYF
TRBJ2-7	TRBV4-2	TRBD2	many	TGTGCCAGCAGCCAAGACTTCCAGCGGGGGCTCTACGAGCAGTACTTC	CASSQDFQRGLYEQYF
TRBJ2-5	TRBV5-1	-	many	TGCGCCAGCAGCCTCAGGGAAGAGACCCAGTACTTC	CASSLREETQYF
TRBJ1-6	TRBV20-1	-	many	TGCAGTGTCACCCCCTCAAGGGGTAATTCACCCCTCCACTTT	CSVTPSRGNSPLHF
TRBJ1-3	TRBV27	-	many	TGTGCCAGCAGTACGGGGTACTCTGGAAACACCATATATTTT	CASSTGYSGNTIYF
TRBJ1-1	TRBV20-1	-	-	TGCAGTGCTAGAGAAGTCTCAGGGAGCACTGAAGCTTTCTTT	CSAREVSGSTEAFF
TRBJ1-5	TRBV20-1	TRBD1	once	TGCAGTGTTCTACAGGGGCGGCCTGATCAGCCCCAGCATTTT	CSVLQGRPDQPQHF
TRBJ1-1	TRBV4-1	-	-	TGCGCCAGCAGCCAAGGACCTATGGGCACTGAAGCTTTCTTT	CASSQGPMGTEAFF
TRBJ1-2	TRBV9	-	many	TGTGCCAGCACCCTCGTAGGGGAGAGCTATGGCTACACCTTC	CASTLVGESYGYTF
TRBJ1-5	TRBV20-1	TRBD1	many	TGCAGTGCGGCACAGGGGTCCTATAGCAATCAGCCCCAGCATTTT	CSAAQGSYSNQPQHF
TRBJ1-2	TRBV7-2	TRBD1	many	TGTGCCAGCAGCTTAGGATTCGGGGACAGCGAGGGCTATGGCTACACCTTC	CASSLGFGDSEGYGYTF
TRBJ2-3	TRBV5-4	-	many	TGTGCCAGCAGAGGGGCAACAGATACGCAGTATTTT	CASRGATDTQYF
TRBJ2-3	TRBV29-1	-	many	TGCAGCGTTGCCCCAGATACCACAGATACGCAGTATTTT	CSVAPDTTDTQYF
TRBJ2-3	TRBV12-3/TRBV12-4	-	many	TGTGCCAGCAGCCCCGACGGGGAGCCGCGCACAGATACGCAGTATTTT	CASSPDGEPRTDTQYF
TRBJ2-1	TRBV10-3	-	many	TGTGCCATCAGTGACGCCCTCAATGAGCAGTTCTTC	CAISDALNEQFF
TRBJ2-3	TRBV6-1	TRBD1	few	TGTGCCAGCAGTGCCCCCGGACAGGGGACAGATACGCAGTATTTT	CASSAPGQGTDTQYF
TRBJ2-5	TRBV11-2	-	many	TGTGCCAGCAGCTCGGACTACTCTGGGGAGACCCAGTACTTC	CASSSDYSGETQYF